Presented here are 21 T cell receptor beta chains from one specimen sequenced in a study of cytomegalovirus exposure and HLA in healthy donors (dated by TCRdb to about 2017). The library was produced with the immunoSEQ multiplex PCR assay. For the multiplex PCR, a mixture combining 60 forward primers for TCR Vbeta segments and 13 reverse primers for TCR Jbeta segments was used. Sourced from immuneACCESS, this table was stored by TCRdb with only in-frame sequences that have V and J called. A share of the clones is absent; for the studies checked, an unresolved V gene accounts for under half, and the remainder has no known explanation. The sample table lists some 180,000 clones, over 70% of them with a count of one. The leading ten clones occupy around 1.5% of the sample. Sequencing was performed on PBMCs. These receptors were collected from a man aged 18 to 30 in good health and CMV-seronegative.

This chain uses TRBV18 with TRBJ2-3; tentatively, D is TRBD2 (6 bases). This CDR3 has 15 amino acids. CDR1 KGHSH and CDR2 LQKENI come from the germline V gene. V shed 6 bases and J shed 1 base, with 14 bases lying between them. The CDR3 DNA is TGTGCCAGCTCGGCGACTAGTATCGGCACAGATACGCAGTATTTT. It is translated as CASSATSIGTDTQYF. The full variable domain, with the rest looked up from reference TRBV18 and TRBJ2-3, is NAGVMQNPRHLVRRRGQEARLRCSPMKGHSHVYWYRQLPEEGLKFMVYLQKENIIDESGMPKERFSAEFPKEGPSILRIQQVVRGDSAAYFCASSATSIGTDTQYFGPGTRLTVL.

This clone was picked up a small number of times. The V and J genes are TRBV11-2 and TRBJ2-1; tentative D call: TRBD2 (6 bases). V was trimmed by 2 bases and J by 1 base, leaving 21 bases between them. CDR3 length: 19 residues. From germline, CDR1 is SGHAT and CDR2 FQNNGV. The chain's CDR3 is CASSLSGLAGRTSYNEQFF. CDR3 nucleotide sequence: TGTGCCAGCAGCTTATCGGGTCTGGCGGGACGTACATCCTACAATGAGCAGTTCTTC.

This clone was seen only once. This chain links TRBV5-1 with TRBJ2-5; 7 positions match TRBD2. Germline loops: CDR1 SGHRS, CDR2 YFSETQ. This CDR3 spans 15 amino acids. V was pared by 3 bases and J by 3 bases, with 8 bases of the junction left unmatched. CDR3 bases: TGCGCCAGCAGCTCCTTGTGGGGGGGGAAAGAGACCCAGTACTTC. It specifies CASSSLWGGKETQYF.

The rearrangement uses TRBV5-1 and TRBJ1-5; the D gene is possibly TRBD1 (5 bases). CDR1 and CDR2 (germline): SGHRS, YFSETQ. The CDR3 is 14 amino acids. V was trimmed by 1 base and J by 7 bases, leaving 12 bases between them. The CDR3 here is CASSLHGGDQPQHF. In DNA form, the CDR3 reads TGCGCCAGCAGCTTGCACGGAGGGGACCAGCCCCAGCATTTT. The whole variable domain, filled in from reference TRBV5-1 and TRBJ1-5, reads KAGVTQTPRYLIKTRGQQVTLSCSPISGHRSVSWYQQTPGQGLQFLFEYFSETQRNKGNFPGRFSGRQFSNSRSEMNVSTLELGDSALYLCASSLHGGDQPQHFGDGTRLSIL.

Remarks on this clone: Other DNA sequences in the sample encode the same CDR3. This chain joins TRBV6-6 and TRBJ1-2; D remains unclear. Germline values: CDR1 MNHNY, CDR2 SVGAGI (reference sequence). The V gene lost 2 bases and the J gene lost 0 bases, with 7 bases spanning the gap. The CDR3 runs 14 residues. The CDR3 here is CASSYGTANYGYTF. The CDR3 nucleotides are TGTGCCAGCAGTTACGGTACAGCTAACTATGGCTACACCTTC.

The chain uses TRBV4-3 and TRBJ2-7, with D maybe TRBD2 (5 bases). This CDR3 region has 15 residues. Germline V gives CDR1 LGHNA, CDR2 YSLEER. The V gene lost 0 bases and the J gene lost 3 bases, with 12 bases spanning the gap. The DNA of the CDR3 is TGCGCCAGCAGCCAAGATGCCGGGGAACGCTACGAGCAGTACTTC. Encoded protein: CASSQDAGERYEQYF.

This chain links TRBV7-8 with TRBJ2-7; TRBD2 is a possible D gene (5 bases). The ends were cut back, 2 bases at V and 3 bases at J, with 11 bases in the middle. The germline V gene has CDR1 SGHVS and CDR2 FQNEAQ. CDR3 size: 14 residues. The CDR3 region is CASSLTGVLYEQYF. For the CDR3, the DNA is TGTGCCAGCAGCTTAACCGGGGTCCTCTACGAGCAGTACTTC.

The genes are TRBV7-2 and TRBJ2-3, with 7 bases that match TRBD2. This CDR3 contains 18 residues. Germline CDR1 and CDR2: SGHTA and FQGNSA. J was trimmed by 1 base and V by 5 bases; bases with no gene match: 15. CDR3 nucleotide sequence: TGTGCCAGCAGCCACTGGAACACAGGACTAGGAGGCACAGATACGCAGTATTTT. Encoded protein: CASSHWNTGLGGTDTQYF.

In this sample, this clone turned up once. DNA of the CDR3: TGTGCCAGCAGTGCCGACAGCAACTATGGCTACACCTTC. Residues: CASSADSNYGYTF. The chain combines TRBV6-1 with TRBJ1-2, with TRBD1 as a possible D gene (5 bases). V gave up 4 bases and J gave up 2 bases, with 8 bases separating them. The CDR3 covers 13 residues. Germline CDR1 reads MNHNS; CDR2 reads SASEGT.

The gene calls are TRBV7-2 and TRBJ2-2; 9 bases agree with TRBD2. From germline, CDR1 is SGHTA and CDR2 FQGNSA. The J segment lost 4 bases and the V segment lost 2 bases, leaving 14 bases of the junction unmatched. This CDR3 spans 19 amino acids. The CDR3 sequence: CASSLQLAGPYGGTGELFF. The DNA for the CDR3 is TGTGCCAGCAGCTTACAGCTAGCGGGGCCGTACGGGGGCACCGGGGAGCTGTTTTTT.

The chain has TRBV7-9 and TRBJ2-7; 7 bases fit TRBD1. Germline values: CDR1 SEHNR, CDR2 FQNEAQ (reference sequence). The CDR3 sequence is 16 residues long. V shed 5 bases, J shed 3 bases, and the junction held 13 bases outside the gene matches. In DNA, the CDR3 is TGTGCCAGCAGCCTTGGACCGGGACAGCTTAACTACGAGCAGTACTTC. Translated, it gives CASSLGPGQLNYEQYF.

J is TRBJ2-1 and V is TRBV18; weak D call: TRBD2 (5 bases). V lost 6 bases and J lost 4, with 19 bases in between. The CDR3 contains 16 residues. Germline V gene sequence: CDR1 KGHSH, CDR2 LQKENI. The CDR3 is CASSTLGSSSYNEQFF. The CDR3 region has the DNA TGTGCCAGCTCGACGCTGGGATCTAGCAGTTACAATGAGCAGTTCTTC.

CDR3 protein: CASNPTGAEDTQYF. For the CDR3, the DNA is TGTGCCAGTAATCCGACAGGGGCGGAAGATACGCAGTATTTT. The chain combines TRBV19 with TRBJ2-3; 8 nucleotides line up with TRBD1. The ends lost 7 bases at V and 5 bases at J; junction bases unmatched: 8. The CDR3 loop spans 14 amino acids. Germline V gene lookup returns CDR1 LNHDA and CDR2 SQIVND (reference sequence).

The chain combines TRBV4-1 with TRBJ2-5, with 10 nucleotides matching TRBD2. The CDR3 length is 15 residues. V shed 5 bases and J 4 bases; nucleotides not matched to a gene: 7. Per germline, CDR1 MGHRA and CDR2 YSYEKL. CDR3 DNA sequence: TGCGCCAGCAGCGTACCGGGACTAGCGACAGAGACCCAGTACTTC. Amino acid sequence: CASSVPGLATETQYF.

This clone showed up just a few times. The chain employs TRBV27 and TRBJ2-5, with D perhaps TRBD2 (6 bases). V shed 4 bases and J shed 5 bases, with 17 bases lying between them. The CDR3 contains 15 residues. Per the germline V gene, CDR1 is MNHEY and CDR2 is SMNVEV (reference sequence). The CDR3 is CASSSIPGGGETQYF. CDR3 sequence (DNA): TGTGCCAGCAGTTCCATCCCTGGTGGAGGGGAGACCCAGTACTTC.

The CDR3 DNA sequence: TGTGCCAGCAGTGACTCGAAGCCTGAGGGCACTGAAGCTTTCTTT. This codes for CASSDSKPEGTEAFF. The chain is built from TRBV6-4 and TRBJ1-1; no clear D gene. Germline lookup yields CDR1 MRHNA and CDR2 SNTAGT. V was cut by 0 bases and J by 4 bases, with 12 bases left in between. The length of the CDR3 is 15 residues.

V is TRBV28 and J is TRBJ1-2; 8 bases align to TRBD1. The CDR3 covers 13 residues. Germline V lookup: CDR1 MDHEN, CDR2 SYDVKM. V was pared by 5 bases and J by 8 bases, with 7 bases of the junction left unmatched. CDR3 nucleotide sequence: TGTGCCAGCAGTACGCCGACAGGGGACGGCTACACCTTC. Translated: CASSTPTGDGYTF.

V gene TRBV29-1 combines with J gene TRBJ2-1; 7 positions match TRBD2. V gave up 0 bases and J gave up 8 bases; unmatched junction bases: 28. The V gene's germline CDR1 is SQVTM and CDR2 ANQGSEA. The CDR3 covers 21 residues. The CDR3 spells CSVEDPVEGPGGGVTVDEQFF. The CDR3 region has the DNA TGCAGCGTTGAAGATCCAGTCGAGGGTCCTGGCGGGGGAGTTACCGTGGATGAGCAGTTCTTC.

This chain connects TRBV5-4 to TRBJ2-7; 10 bases agree with TRBD2. This CDR3 has 18 amino acids. Germline V gives CDR1 SGHNT, CDR2 YYREEE (reference sequence). J lost 0 bases, V lost 3 bases, and 12 bases had no gene match. This CDR3 is CASSSPFMASGSSYEQYF. The DNA for the CDR3 is TGTGCCAGCAGCTCCCCCTTCATGGCTAGCGGGAGCTCCTACGAGCAGTACTTC.

The chain has TRBV5-1 and TRBJ2-6; TRBD1 might be the D (5 bases). Germline V gives CDR1 SGHRS, CDR2 YFSETQ. This CDR3 comprises 16 residues. Trimming removed 0 bases at V and 0 bases at J, with 7 bases between. CDR3 bases: TGCGCCAGCAGCTTGGGTGGGGCCTCTGGGGCCAACGTCCTGACTTTC. Protein sequence: CASSLGGASGANVLTF.

This chain links TRBV2 with TRBJ2-7; no firm D call. Germline V gene lookup returns CDR1 SNHLY and CDR2 FYNNEI. The CDR3 runs 12 residues. V was shortened by 4 bases and J by 1 base, with 5 bases between the two germline ends. CDR3 in amino acids: CASSVQSYEQYF. The CDR3 region has the DNA TGTGCCAGCAGTGTCCAATCCTACGAGCAGTACTTC.